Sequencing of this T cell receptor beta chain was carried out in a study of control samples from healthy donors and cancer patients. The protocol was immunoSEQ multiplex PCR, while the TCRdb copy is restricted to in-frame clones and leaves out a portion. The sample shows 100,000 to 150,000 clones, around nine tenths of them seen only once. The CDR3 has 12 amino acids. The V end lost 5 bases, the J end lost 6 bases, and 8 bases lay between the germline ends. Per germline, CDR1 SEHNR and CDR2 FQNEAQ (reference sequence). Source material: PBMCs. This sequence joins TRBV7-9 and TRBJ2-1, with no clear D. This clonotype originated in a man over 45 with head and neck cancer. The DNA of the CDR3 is TGTGCCAGCAGCCTTGGCCTCAATGAGCAGTTCTTC. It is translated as CASSLGLNEQFF. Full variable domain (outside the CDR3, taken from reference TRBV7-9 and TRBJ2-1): DTGVSQNPRHKITKRGQNVTFRCDPISEHNRLYWYRQTLGQGPEFLTYFQNEAQLEKSRLLSDRFSAERPKGSFSTLEIQRTEQGDSAMYLCASSLGLNEQFFGPGTRLTVL.